This T cell receptor (beta chain) is from a study of blood T cell repertoires in COVID-19. Trimming took 7 bases from V and 0 from J; bases not matched to a gene: 7. CDR3 length equals 15 residues. Germline CDR1 SNHLY, CDR2 FYNNEI. The repertoire was sequenced with immunoSEQ multiplex PCR; TCRdb's copy has only in-frame clones and lacks some. The sample holds about 160,000 clones, 70% to 90% seen once. The sample comprised peripheral blood. The rearrangement links TRBV2 to TRBJ2-3; TRBD2 matches at 7 bases. The sequence came from a woman aged 55-70 years with COVID-19, enrolled during active disease. CDR3 DNA sequence: TGTGCCAGCAAATTACGGGACTATAGCACAGATACGCAGTATTTT. This codes for CASKLRDYSTDTQYF.